The 13 T cell receptor beta chains given below trace back to one sample, sequenced in a study of OX40 agonist ivuxolimab in advanced cancers. Some clones are missing from TCRdb's copy, which holds only in-frame ones; the method was immunoSEQ multiplex PCR. Of tens of thousands of clones listed, 70% to 90% are singletons. Sequenced here: CD4+ or CD8+ T cells sorted from blood, sampled in a trial of the OX40 agonist ivuxolimab. These receptors were collected from an adult with an advanced solid tumor such as melanoma, head and neck, liver or kidney cancer.

The J gene is TRBJ1-3, the V gene TRBV4-3, with a possible D match to TRBD1 (6 bases). Germline V lookup: CDR1 LGHNA, CDR2 YSLEER. V was pared by 0 bases and J by 1 base, with 10 bases between. CDR3 size: 16 residues. The CDR3 spells CASSQEMGASGNTIYF. The CDR3, as DNA: TGCGCCAGCAGCCAAGAAATGGGGGCATCTGGAAACACCATATATTTT.

This clone has a handful of counts. The chain links TRBV5-1 to TRBJ1-2, with 7 bases matching TRBD1. Germline CDR1 is SGHRS and CDR2 is YFSETQ. This CDR3 is 13 amino acids long. J lost 4 bases, V lost 0 bases, and 0 bases had no gene match. CDR3 sequence: CASSLGDSYGYTF. The DNA for the CDR3 is TGCGCCAGCAGCTTGGGGGACAGCTATGGCTACACCTTC.

The table lists this clone with a count of one. The V call is TRBV7-2, the J call TRBJ1-1; D possibly corresponds to TRBD1 (6 bases). The CDR3 is 16 residues long. The germline V gene has CDR1 SGHTA and CDR2 FQGNSA. V lost 4 bases, J lost 1 base, and 16 bases lay in between. Written as DNA, the CDR3 is TGTGCCAGCAGCTCCGGCTTCCTCAGGGGGAACACTGAAGCTTTCTTT. This encodes CASSSGFLRGNTEAFF.

This clone was counted once. The chain links TRBV6-5 to TRBJ2-5; 7 positions agree with TRBD1. CDR1 is MNHEY and CDR2 is SVGAGI in the germline V gene. The CDR3 spans 14 residues. V dropped 5 bases and J dropped 3; count of bases not matched to a gene: 6. The CDR3 nucleotides read TGTGCCAGCAGTCGAGACGACAGGGAAGAGACCCAGTACTTC. Residues: CASSRDDREETQYF.

This clone was seen a single time. This sequence joins TRBV25-1 and TRBJ2-1, with D maybe TRBD2 (5 bases). From germline, CDR1 is MGHDK and CDR2 SYGVNS. The length of the CDR3 is 14 residues. V lost 2 bases to trimming and J lost 6 bases, with 11 bases between them. The CDR3, as DNA: TGTGCCAGCAGTGAACTCATAGCGTCCAATGAGCAGTTCTTC. Protein sequence: CASSELIASNEQFF.

The rearrangement uses TRBV5-4 and TRBJ2-5, with TRBD2 matching 10 bases. This CDR3 has 16 amino acids. V lost 3 bases, J lost 5 bases, and 10 bases stayed unmatched. From germline, CDR1 is SGHNT and CDR2 YYREEE (reference sequence). The CDR3: CASSSTVAGGRETQYF. The CDR3 DNA sequence: TGTGCCAGCAGCTCTACAGTAGCGGGGGGAAGGGAGACCCAGTACTTC. The full variable domain, completed using reference TRBV5-4 and TRBJ2-5, is ETGVTQSPTHLIKTRGQQVTLRCSSQSGHNTVSWYQQALGQGPQFIFQYYREEENGRGNFPPRFSGLQFPNYSSELNVNALELDDSALYLCASSSTVAGGRETQYFGPGTRLLVL.

The chain joins TRBV5-1 to TRBJ2-7; 7 nucleotides agree with TRBD2. This CDR3 comprises 13 residues. Unmatched junction bases numbered 6, after V lost 3 bases and J lost 6 bases. Germline assignment: CDR1 SGHRS and CDR2 YFSETQ. CDR3 amino acids: CASSSTSKTEQYF. The CDR3 nucleotides are TGCGCCAGCAGCTCGACTAGCAAAACCGAGCAGTACTTC.

This rearrangement joins TRBV19 to TRBJ1-6; D may be TRBD1 (6 bases). The germline gives CDR1 LNHDA, CDR2 SQIVND (reference sequence). The CDR3 totals 16 residues. Trimming pared 2 bases from V and 0 bases from J, leaving 8 bases between. CDR3 in amino acids: CASSIWGLSYNSPLHF. In nucleotides, the CDR3 is TGTGCCAGTAGTATATGGGGGCTCTCCTATAATTCACCCCTCCACTTT.

The rearrangement links TRBV4-3 to TRBJ1-5; 8 positions match TRBD1. J gave up 4 bases and V 7 bases, and 15 bases lay outside the gene matches. CDR3 length: 17 amino acids. Germline V gene lookup returns CDR1 LGHNA and CDR2 YSLEER. CDR3 nucleotides: TGCGCCAGCAAAGGGACAGGCACAATCGGGAGTAATCAGCCCCAGCATTTT. Its protein product is CASKGTGTIGSNQPQHF.

The rearrangement links TRBV6-1 to TRBJ1-1; 7 bases fit TRBD1. Germline V lookup: CDR1 MNHNS, CDR2 SASEGT. The ends lost 3 bases at V and 1 base at J; junction bases unmatched: 8. The CDR3 length is 16 residues. This CDR3 reads CASSDPPGQRNTEAFF. The CDR3 DNA follows: TGTGCCAGCAGTGACCCCCCGGGACAGAGGAACACTGAAGCTTTCTTT.

In its sample, this clone was seen a few times. The chain carries TRBV18 and TRBJ2-5, with D possibly being TRBD1 (6 bases). This CDR3 has 14 residues. Trimming shortened V by 5 bases and J by 1 base, and 11 bases separated the two germline ends. CDR1 and CDR2 (germline): KGHSH, LQKENI. The CDR3 reads CASSTTGSQETQYF. The CDR3 nucleotides read TGTGCCAGCTCAACAACAGGGAGCCAAGAGACCCAGTACTTC.

Only one count was recorded for this clone. This sequence joins TRBV13 and TRBJ1-2; D is unclear. This CDR3 has 18 amino acids. V lost 1 base to trimming and J lost 0 bases, with 18 bases between them. The germline V gene encodes CDR1 PRHDT and CDR2 FYEKMQ (reference sequence). The CDR3 region is CASSLVLERTAPNYGYTF. The CDR3 nucleotides are TGTGCCAGCAGCTTAGTCCTGGAAAGGACCGCTCCTAACTATGGCTACACCTTC.

V and J are TRBV6-5 and TRBJ1-6; D might be TRBD1 (5 bases). Trimming removed 0 bases from V and 5 bases from J, with 8 bases in between. Germline loops: CDR1 MNHEY, CDR2 SVGAGI. The length of the CDR3 is 15 residues. As DNA, the CDR3 is TGTGCCAGCAGTTACTCCGGGGGTAATAATTCACCCCTCCACTTT. Its protein product is CASSYSGGNNSPLHF.